The following is a T cell receptor (beta chain) sequence with its context. This clone was seen once. No antigen is known for it. Base quality data are lacking; no much larger clone is found one base away. This record comes from a study of cytomegalovirus exposure and HLA in healthy donors (dated by TCRdb to 2016 to 2017). Study-wide context: The 500 to 700 repertoires of the first cohort and the 120 or so validation repertoires were produced on the same platform, according to a later analysis. The aim of the study was to test whether cataloging public T cell receptors could identify signatures of past pathogen exposure. Besides the first cohort of 500 to 700 subjects, a separate validation cohort made up of 120 or so different subjects was used. To predict cytomegalovirus infection status, the study brought together high-throughput TCR immunosequencing, statistical association of individual TCRs with disease status, and machine learning.

Libraries were made using the immunoSEQ multiplex PCR assay. Per the original workflow: A statistical classification framework was built for diagnosing cytomegalovirus status from the catalog of TCR beta chain sequences. This immuneACCESS table, as held by TCRdb, lists in-frame sequences with V and J called but not all clones. Of the missing ones, under half trace to an unresolved V gene in checked studies; the others have no known cause. V and J calls and clone size are those listed in that table; D and trimming were worked out from the DNA. In this sample the table shows 130,000 or so clones, about 91% of which occur a single time. Roughly 1.2% of the sample goes to the ten largest clones. The CDR1 and CDR2 encoded by the germline V gene are SNHLY and FYNNEI. From the cysteine through the phenylalanine, the CDR3 covers 14 amino acids. Of all the DNA, just the CDR3 is kept, 42 bases in frame from base 1. Deletion took 6 bases off V and 2 bases off J, with a span of 11 bases between the germline ends.

Donors formed part of the validation cohort, which comprised over a hundred subjects and was distinct from the first cohort of under 850 subjects. Study-level results and caveats: Most TCR sequences were seen in very few donors, while some public TCRs were found in many individuals. A total of 164 TCR beta chains were listed by the study as associated with cytomegalovirus. Three of the identified cytomegalovirus-associated TCR beta chains were confirmed in vitro to be specific for cytomegalovirus antigens. According to the authors, the approach could potentially be generalized to other disease states and immunological phenotypes. Cytomegalovirus status was reported to be diagnosed by the classifier with high specificity and sensitivity in both the original and validation cohorts. In a later analysis, TCRs clustered in the first cohort were found to also tend to co-occur in the roughly 120 validation repertoires, with approximately 94% of cluster scores above 0. All 120 or so repertoires were used to score co-occurrence in the validation cohort in a later analysis, because that analysis had no HLA typing for the cohort.

The rearranged chain carries TRBV2 and TRBJ1-3, with the D segment identity uncertain. The sample consisted of PBMCs. This TCR was sampled from a woman under 30 in good health and CMV-seronegative. The nucleotides read TGTGCCAGCAGGAGATATGCTACTGGAAACACCATATATTTT. This codes for CASRRYATGNTIYF.